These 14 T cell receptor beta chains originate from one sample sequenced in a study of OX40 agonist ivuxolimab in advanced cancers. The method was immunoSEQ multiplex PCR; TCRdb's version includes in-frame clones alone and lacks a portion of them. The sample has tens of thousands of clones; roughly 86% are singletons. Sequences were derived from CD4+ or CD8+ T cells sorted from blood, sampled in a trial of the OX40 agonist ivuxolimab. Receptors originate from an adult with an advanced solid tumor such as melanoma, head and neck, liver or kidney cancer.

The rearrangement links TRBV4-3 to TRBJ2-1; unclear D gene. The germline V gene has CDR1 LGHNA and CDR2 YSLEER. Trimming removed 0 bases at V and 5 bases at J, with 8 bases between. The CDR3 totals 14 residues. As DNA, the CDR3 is TGCGCCAGCAGCCAAGATGTCGGAGACAATGAGCAGTTCTTC. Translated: CASSQDVGDNEQFF.

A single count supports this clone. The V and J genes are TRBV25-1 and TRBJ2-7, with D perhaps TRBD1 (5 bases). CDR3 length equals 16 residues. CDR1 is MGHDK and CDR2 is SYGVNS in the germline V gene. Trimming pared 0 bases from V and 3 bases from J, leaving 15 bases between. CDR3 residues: CASSEYYLQADYEQYF. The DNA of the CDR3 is TGTGCCAGCAGTGAATATTACTTACAGGCCGACTACGAGCAGTACTTC.

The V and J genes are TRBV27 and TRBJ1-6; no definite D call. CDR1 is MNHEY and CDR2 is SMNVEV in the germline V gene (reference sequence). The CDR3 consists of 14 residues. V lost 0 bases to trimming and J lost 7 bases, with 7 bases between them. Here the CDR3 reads CASSLSWPNSPLHF. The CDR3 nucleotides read TGTGCCAGCAGTTTATCCTGGCCAAATTCACCCCTCCACTTT.

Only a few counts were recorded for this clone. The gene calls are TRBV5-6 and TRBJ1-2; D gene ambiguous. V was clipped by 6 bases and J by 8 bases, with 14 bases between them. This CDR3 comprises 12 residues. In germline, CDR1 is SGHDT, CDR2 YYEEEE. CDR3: CASNPVGFGYTF. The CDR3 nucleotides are TGTGCCAGCAACCCGGTGGGGTTCGGCTACACCTTC.

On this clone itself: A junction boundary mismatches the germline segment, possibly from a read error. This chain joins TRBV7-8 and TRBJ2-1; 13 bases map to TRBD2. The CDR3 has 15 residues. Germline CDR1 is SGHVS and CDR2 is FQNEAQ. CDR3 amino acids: CANSRGTSGNDEQFF. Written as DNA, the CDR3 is TGTGCCAACAGCCGGGGGACTAGCGGGAACGATGAGCAGTTCTTC.

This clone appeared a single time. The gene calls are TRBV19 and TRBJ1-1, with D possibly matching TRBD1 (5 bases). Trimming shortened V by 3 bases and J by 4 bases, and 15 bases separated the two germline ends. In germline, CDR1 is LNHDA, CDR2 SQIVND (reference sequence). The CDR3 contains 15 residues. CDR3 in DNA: TGTGCCAGTAGTATCGTGGCAGGGCATAGCACTGAAGCTTTCTTT. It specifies CASSIVAGHSTEAFF.

The chain's CDR3 is CASSVGQAYEQYV. CDR3 sequence (DNA): TGTGCCAGCAGTGTCGGACAGGCCTACGAGCAGTACGTC. The chain combines TRBV6-5 with TRBJ2-7; 7 positions match TRBD1. V shed 5 bases, J shed 2 bases, and the junction held 3 bases outside the gene matches. Germline assignment: CDR1 MNHEY and CDR2 SVGAGI. The CDR3 has 13 amino acids.

The CDR3 bases are TGTGCCAGCAGCTTGGGTGGGGCGGGGCCCCAGCATTTT. It encodes CASSLGGAGPQHF. This chain joins TRBV5-6 and TRBJ1-5; tentatively, D is TRBD1 (5 bases). Germline values: CDR1 SGHDT, CDR2 YYEEEE. The CDR3 is 13 residues long. V shed 0 bases and J shed 9 bases, with 10 bases lying between them.

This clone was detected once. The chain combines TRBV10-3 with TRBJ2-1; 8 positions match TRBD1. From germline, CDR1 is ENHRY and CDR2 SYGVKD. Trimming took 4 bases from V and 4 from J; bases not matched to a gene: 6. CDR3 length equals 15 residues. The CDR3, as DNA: TGTGCCATCAGTGCCCCCGGGACAGGATACAATGAGCAGTTCTTC. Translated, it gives CAISAPGTGYNEQFF.

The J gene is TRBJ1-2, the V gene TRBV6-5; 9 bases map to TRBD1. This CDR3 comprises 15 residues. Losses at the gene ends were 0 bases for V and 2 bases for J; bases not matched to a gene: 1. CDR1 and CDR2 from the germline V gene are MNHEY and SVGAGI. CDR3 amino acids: CASSYSGTGNYGYTF. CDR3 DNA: TGTGCCAGCAGTTACTCGGGGACAGGGAACTATGGCTACACCTTC.

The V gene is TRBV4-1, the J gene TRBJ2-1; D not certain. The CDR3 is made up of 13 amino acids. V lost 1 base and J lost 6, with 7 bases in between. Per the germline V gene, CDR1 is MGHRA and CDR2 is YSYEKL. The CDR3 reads CASSQGGANEQFF. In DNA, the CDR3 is TGCGCCAGCAGCCAAGGGGGTGCCAATGAGCAGTTCTTC.

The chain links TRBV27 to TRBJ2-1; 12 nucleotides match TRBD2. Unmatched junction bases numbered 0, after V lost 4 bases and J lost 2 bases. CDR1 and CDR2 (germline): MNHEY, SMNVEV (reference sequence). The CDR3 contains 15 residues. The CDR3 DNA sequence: TGTGCCAGCAGTTGGACTAGCGGGACCTACAATGAGCAGTTCTTC. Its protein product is CASSWTSGTYNEQFF.

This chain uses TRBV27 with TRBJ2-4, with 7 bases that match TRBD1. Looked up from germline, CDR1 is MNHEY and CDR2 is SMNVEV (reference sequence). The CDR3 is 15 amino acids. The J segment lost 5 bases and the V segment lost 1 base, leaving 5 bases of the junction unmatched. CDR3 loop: CASSLWATGENIQYF. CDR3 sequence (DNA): TGTGCCAGCAGTTTATGGGCCACAGGGGAAAACATTCAGTACTTC.

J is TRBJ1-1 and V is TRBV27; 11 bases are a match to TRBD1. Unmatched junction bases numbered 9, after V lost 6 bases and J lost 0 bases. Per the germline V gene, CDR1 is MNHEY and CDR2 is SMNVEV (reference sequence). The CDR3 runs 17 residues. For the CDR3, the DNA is TGTGCCAGCAGGACGACCGGGACAGGGGGAATGAACACTGAAGCTTTCTTT. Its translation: CASRTTGTGGMNTEAFF.